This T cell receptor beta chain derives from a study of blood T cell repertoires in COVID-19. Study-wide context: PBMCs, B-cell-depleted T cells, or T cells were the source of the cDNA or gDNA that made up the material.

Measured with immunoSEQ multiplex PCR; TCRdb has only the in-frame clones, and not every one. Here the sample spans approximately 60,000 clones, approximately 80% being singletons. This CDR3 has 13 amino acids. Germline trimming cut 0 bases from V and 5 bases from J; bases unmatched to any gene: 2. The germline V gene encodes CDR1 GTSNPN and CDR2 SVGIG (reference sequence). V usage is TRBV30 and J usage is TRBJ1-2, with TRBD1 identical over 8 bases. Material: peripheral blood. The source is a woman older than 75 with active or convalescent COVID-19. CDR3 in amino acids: CAWSVQGVYGYTF. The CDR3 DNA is TGTGCCTGGAGTGTACAGGGGGTATATGGCTACACCTTC. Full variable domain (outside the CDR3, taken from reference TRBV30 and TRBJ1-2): SQTIHQWPATLVQPVGSPLSLECTVEGTSNPNLYWYRQAAGRGLQLLFYSVGIGQISSEVPQNLSASRPQDRQFILSSKKLLLSDSGFYLCAWSVQGVYGYTFGSGTRLTVV.